This note documents a single T cell receptor beta chain sequence. TCRdb keeps only in-frame clones here, not all; method: immunoSEQ multiplex PCR. The top ten hold less than 0.4% of the sample, which has tens of thousands of clones, approximately 90% seen once. These data originate in a study of T cell changes during pregnancy in multiple sclerosis. The CDR3 spans 16 residues. Germline V gives CDR1 SGHVS, CDR2 FQNEAQ. Trimming took 4 bases from V and 7 from J; bases not matched to a gene: 12. The starting material was CD4+ T cells from peripheral blood mononuclear cells, obtained before pregnancy. The origin of this receptor is a female donor with multiple sclerosis, enrolled in a pregnancy study. V is TRBV7-8 and J is TRBJ2-1; 8 bases agree with TRBD2. CDR3: CASSSPREGSGNEQFF. CDR3 in DNA: TGTGCCAGCAGCTCCCCCCGGGAGGGGTCGGGGAATGAGCAGTTCTTC.